This T cell receptor (beta chain) is drawn from a study of blood T cell repertoires in COVID-19. Whole-study context: The United States, Italy and Spain were the sources of the acute and convalescent COVID-19 samples. The cDNA or gDNA used as material had been derived from T cells, B-cell-depleted T cells, or PBMCs.

With 8 bases removed from V and 8 bases from J, the gap between germline ends came to 19 bases. The CDR3 consists of 14 residues. The germline CDR1 and CDR2 sequences are SNHLY and FYNNEI. Per the study methods: Amplification from reference gene primers served as the basis for estimated nucleated cell counts. TCRdb's table, derived via immunoSEQ multiplex PCR, lists solely in-frame clones and lacks some. The V and J calls and the clone size are those of that table, but D and trimming were determined from the DNA. The data hold fewer than 130,000 clones, with around 90% observed a single time. This sequence was found in a woman aged 45-60 years with acute or convalescent COVID-19. Sample: peripheral blood. This chain links TRBV2 with TRBJ2-1, with D perhaps matching TRBD2 (5 bases). In DNA form, the CDR3 reads TGTGCCAGCGGTAGCGAGCAGCGCTCTTATGAGCAGTTCTTC. Translated, it gives CASGSEQRSYEQFF.